This T cell receptor (beta chain) derives from a study of vaccination and CD4 T cells after COVID-19. General observations from the study: Median SARS-CoV-2-reactive clonotype numbers went up from around 20 to 38, but not significantly.

Germline V gene lookup returns CDR1 GTSNPN and CDR2 SVGIG (reference sequence). This CDR3 comprises 13 residues. The V end lost 0 bases, the J end lost 3 bases, and 8 bases lay between the germline ends. As to treatment: approximately nine-day PBMC culture with coronavirus spike peptide pools or control peptides (ViraFEST assay). After being plated at two million per well, PBMCs were cultured with about 10 IU/ml IL-2 and approximately 9.6 ug/ml peptide pools. Turning to this clonotype: Its antigen is unknown.

Sequenced with the Oncomine TCR Beta short-read assay was DNA taken from cultured CD4+ T cells. TCRdb reprocessed the PCR reads with MiXCR, giving one entry per CDR3 protein. This sample has some 13,000 distinct CDR3 sequences, with around two fifths found just once. This TCR derives from a human donor who had recovered from COVID-19. The sequencing input was CD4+ T cells from blood, cultured in vitro. This chain joins TRBV30 and TRBJ1-1, with a tentative D call TRBD1 (5 bases). This CDR3 is CAWSVVGDTEAFF. The DNA for the CDR3 is TGTGCCTGGAGTGTTGTAGGGGACACTGAAGCTTTCTTT.